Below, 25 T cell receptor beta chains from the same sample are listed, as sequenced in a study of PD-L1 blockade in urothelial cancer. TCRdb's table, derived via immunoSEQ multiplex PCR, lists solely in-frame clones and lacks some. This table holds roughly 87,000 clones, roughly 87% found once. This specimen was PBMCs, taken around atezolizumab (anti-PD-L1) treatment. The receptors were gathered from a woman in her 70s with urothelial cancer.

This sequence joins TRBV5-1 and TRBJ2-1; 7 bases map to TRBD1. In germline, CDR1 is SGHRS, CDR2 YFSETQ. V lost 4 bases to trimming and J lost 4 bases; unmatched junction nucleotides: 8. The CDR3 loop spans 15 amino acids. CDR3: CASSPGQSSYNEQFF. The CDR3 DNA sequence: TGCGCCAGCAGCCCGGGACAGTCCTCTTACAATGAGCAGTTCTTC.

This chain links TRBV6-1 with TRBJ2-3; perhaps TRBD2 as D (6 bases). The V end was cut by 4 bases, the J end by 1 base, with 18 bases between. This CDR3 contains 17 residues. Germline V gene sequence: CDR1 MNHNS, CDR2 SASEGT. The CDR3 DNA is TGTGCCAGCAGTGTGAGCGGGCCCTTTCCTGGCACAGATACGCAGTATTTT. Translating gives CASSVSGPFPGTDTQYF.

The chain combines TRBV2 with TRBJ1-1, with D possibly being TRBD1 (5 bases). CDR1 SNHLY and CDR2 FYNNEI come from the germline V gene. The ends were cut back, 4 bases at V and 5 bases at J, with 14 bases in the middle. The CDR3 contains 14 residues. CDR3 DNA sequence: TGTGCCAGCAGTGGGAACTGGGGCGGAACTGAAGCTTTCTTT. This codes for CASSGNWGGTEAFF.

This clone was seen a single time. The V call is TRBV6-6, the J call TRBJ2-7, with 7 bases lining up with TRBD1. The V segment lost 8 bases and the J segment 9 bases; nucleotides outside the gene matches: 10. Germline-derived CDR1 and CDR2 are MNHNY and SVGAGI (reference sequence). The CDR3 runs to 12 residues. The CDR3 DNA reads TGTGCCAGCGAGATACAGGGGAAGGGGCAGTACTTC. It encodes CASEIQGKGQYF.

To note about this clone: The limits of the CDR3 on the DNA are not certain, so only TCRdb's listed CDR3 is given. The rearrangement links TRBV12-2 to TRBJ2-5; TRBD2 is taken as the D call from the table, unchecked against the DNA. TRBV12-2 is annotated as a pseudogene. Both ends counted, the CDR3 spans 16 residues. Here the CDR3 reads CASRPEVAGGIKTQYF.

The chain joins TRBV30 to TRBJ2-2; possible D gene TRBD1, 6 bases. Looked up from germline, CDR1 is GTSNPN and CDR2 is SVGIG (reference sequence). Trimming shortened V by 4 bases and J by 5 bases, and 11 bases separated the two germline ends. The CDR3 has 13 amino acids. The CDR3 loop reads CAWNSQGTGELFF. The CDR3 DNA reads TGTGCCTGGAATTCCCAGGGGACCGGGGAGCTGTTTTTT.

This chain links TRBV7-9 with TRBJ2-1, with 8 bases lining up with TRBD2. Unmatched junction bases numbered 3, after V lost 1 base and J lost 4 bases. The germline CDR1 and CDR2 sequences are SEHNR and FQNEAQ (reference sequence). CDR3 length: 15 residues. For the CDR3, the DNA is TGTGCCAGCAGCTTAGGCGGGAGGCTGTACAATGAGCAGTTCTTC. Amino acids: CASSLGGRLYNEQFF.

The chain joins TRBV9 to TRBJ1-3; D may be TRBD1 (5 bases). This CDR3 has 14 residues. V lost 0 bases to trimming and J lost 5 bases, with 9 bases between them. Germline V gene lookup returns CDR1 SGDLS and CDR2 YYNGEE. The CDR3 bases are TGTGCCAGCAGCGTAGAACAGGAGAGAAACACCATATATTTT. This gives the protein CASSVEQERNTIYF.

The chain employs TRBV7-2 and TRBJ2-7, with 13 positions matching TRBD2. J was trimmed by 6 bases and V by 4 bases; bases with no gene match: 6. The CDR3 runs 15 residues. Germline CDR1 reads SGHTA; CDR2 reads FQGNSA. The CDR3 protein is CASSSYGLAGAEQYF. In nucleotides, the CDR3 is TGTGCCAGCAGCTCCTACGGACTAGCGGGAGCCGAGCAGTACTTC.

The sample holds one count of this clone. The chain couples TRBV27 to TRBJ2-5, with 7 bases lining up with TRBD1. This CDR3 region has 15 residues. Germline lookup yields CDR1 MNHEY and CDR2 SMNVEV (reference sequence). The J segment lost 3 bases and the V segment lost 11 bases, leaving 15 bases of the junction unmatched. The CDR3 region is CAEAYRGIPKETQYF. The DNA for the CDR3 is TGTGCCGAAGCATACAGGGGAATCCCCAAAGAGACCCAGTACTTC.

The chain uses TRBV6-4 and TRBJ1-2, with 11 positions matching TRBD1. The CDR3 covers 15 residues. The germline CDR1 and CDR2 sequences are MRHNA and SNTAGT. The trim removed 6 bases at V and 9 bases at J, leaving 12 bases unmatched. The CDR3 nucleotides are TGTGCCAGCAGAGAATCCGGGACAGGGGGTGATCGCTACACCTTC. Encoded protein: CASRESGTGGDRYTF.

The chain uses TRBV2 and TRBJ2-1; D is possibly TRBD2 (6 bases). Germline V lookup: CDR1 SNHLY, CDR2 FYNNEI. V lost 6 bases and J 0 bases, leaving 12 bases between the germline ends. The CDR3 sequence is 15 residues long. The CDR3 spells CASSLTSLSYNEQFF. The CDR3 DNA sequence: TGTGCCAGCAGCCTGACTAGTCTCTCCTACAATGAGCAGTTCTTC.

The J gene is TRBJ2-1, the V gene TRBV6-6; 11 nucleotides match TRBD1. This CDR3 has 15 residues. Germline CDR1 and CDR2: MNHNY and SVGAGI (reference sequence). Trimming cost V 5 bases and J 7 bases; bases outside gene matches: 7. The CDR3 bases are TGTGCCAGCAGTCTAGGACAGGGGGCGTGGAATGAGCAGTTCTTC. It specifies CASSLGQGAWNEQFF.

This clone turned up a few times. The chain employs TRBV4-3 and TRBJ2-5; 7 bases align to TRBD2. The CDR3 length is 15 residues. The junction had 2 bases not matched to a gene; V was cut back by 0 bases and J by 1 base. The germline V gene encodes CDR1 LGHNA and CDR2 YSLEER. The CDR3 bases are TGCGCCAGCAGCCAAGACCGGACTAGCCAAGAGACCCAGTACTTC. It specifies CASSQDRTSQETQYF.

The CDR3 coding sequence is TGTGCCAGCAGTGAAGCGCTTCGGCTAGCGCAAGAGACCCAGTACTTC. Amino acids: CASSEALRLAQETQYF. This rearrangement joins TRBV2 to TRBJ2-5, with D possibly being TRBD2 (6 bases). CDR1 and CDR2 from the germline V gene are SNHLY and FYNNEI. Trimming took 0 bases from V and 2 from J, leaving 13 bases between them. The CDR3 totals 16 residues.

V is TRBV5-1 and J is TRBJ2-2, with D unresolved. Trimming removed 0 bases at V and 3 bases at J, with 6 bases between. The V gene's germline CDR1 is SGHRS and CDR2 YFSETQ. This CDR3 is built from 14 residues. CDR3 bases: TGCGCCAGCAGCTTGGCTCTACACACCGGGGAGCTGTTTTTT. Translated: CASSLALHTGELFF.

For the CDR3, the DNA is TGTGCCAGCAGTTATGGTAGGCGGGGGACCTACGAGCAGTACTTC. Translating gives CASSYGRRGTYEQYF. This sequence joins TRBV6-5 and TRBJ2-7; 7 nucleotides line up with TRBD2. This CDR3 has 15 amino acids. V was clipped by 3 bases and J by 2 bases; unmatched bases: 7. CDR1 and CDR2 from the germline V gene are MNHEY and SVGAGI.

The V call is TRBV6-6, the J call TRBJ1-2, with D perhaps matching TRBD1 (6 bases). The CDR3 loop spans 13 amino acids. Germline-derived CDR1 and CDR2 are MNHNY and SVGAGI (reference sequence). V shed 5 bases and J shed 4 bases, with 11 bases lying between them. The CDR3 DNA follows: TGTGCCAGCAGTACCACAGGGAGCTATGGCTACACCTTC. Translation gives CASSTTGSYGYTF.

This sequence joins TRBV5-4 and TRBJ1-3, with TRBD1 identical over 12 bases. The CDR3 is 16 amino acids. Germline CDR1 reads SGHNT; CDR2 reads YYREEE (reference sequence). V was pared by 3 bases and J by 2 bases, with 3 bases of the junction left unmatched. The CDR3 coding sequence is TGTGCCAGCAGCTCCGGGACAGGGGGCACTGGAAACACCATATATTTT. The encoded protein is CASSSGTGGTGNTIYF.

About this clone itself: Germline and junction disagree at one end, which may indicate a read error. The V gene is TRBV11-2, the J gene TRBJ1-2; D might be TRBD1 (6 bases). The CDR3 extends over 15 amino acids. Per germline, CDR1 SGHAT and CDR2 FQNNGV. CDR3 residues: CASSLEWGPNYGYTF. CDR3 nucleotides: TGTGCCAGCAGCCTAGAGTGGGGGCCCAACTATGGCTACACCTTC.

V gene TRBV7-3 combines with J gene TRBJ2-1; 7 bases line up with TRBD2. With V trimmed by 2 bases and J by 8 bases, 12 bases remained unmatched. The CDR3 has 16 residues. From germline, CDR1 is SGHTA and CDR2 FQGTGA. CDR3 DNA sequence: TGTGCCAGCAGCTTATCCCTAGCGGTAGGGGAGGATGAGCAGTTCTTC. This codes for CASSLSLAVGEDEQFF.

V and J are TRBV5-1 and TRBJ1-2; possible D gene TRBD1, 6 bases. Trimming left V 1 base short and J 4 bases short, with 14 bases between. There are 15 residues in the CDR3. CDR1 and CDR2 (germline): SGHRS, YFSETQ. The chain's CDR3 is CASSLQAGVRYGYTF. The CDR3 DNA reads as TGCGCCAGCAGCTTGCAGGCAGGGGTACGCTATGGCTACACCTTC.

The CDR3 region is CAWSVLTGGHGYTF. In DNA form, the CDR3 reads TGTGCCTGGAGTGTACTCACAGGGGGCCATGGCTACACCTTC. This rearrangement joins TRBV30 to TRBJ1-2; 9 positions agree with TRBD1. CDR1 GTSNPN and CDR2 SVGIG come from the germline V gene (reference sequence). This CDR3 contains 14 residues. Trimming removed 0 bases from V and 6 bases from J; junction bases left unmatched: 5. Combining the CDR3 with reference TRBV30 and TRBJ1-2 gives the whole variable domain SQTIHQWPATLVQPVGSPLSLECTVEGTSNPNLYWYRQAAGRGLQLLFYSVGIGQISSEVPQNLSASRPQDRQFILSSKKLLLSDSGFYLCAWSVLTGGHGYTFGSGTRLTVV.

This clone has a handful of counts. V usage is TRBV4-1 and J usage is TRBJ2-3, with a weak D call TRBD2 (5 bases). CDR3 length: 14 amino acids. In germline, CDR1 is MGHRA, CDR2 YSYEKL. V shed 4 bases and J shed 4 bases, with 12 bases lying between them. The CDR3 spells CASSPYLRADTQYF. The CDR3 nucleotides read TGCGCCAGCAGCCCATACTTGAGGGCAGATACGCAGTATTTT.

The CDR3 protein is CASSLQGVDYGYTF. The CDR3 coding sequence is TGTGCCAGCAGTTTACAAGGGGTTGACTATGGCTACACCTTC. The chain has TRBV28 and TRBJ1-2; D may be TRBD1 (5 bases). Deletions cut 2 bases from V and 3 bases from J, with 10 bases between. This CDR3 is 14 amino acids long. CDR1 is MDHEN, CDR2 SYDVKM, per germline.